This TCR beta chain was sequenced for a study of vaccination effects on CD4 cells after COVID-19. CDR1 is LGHNA, CDR2 YNFKEQ, per germline. V gave up 1 base and J gave up 1 base; unmatched junction bases: 14. CDR3 length: 19 residues. Antigen-specific CD4+ T cells were expanded with viral peptide pools in the ViraFEST assay before sequencing. On roughly day 10 of culture, CD4+ T cells were separated out. Either the mRNA-1273 or the BNT162b2 vaccine was given to participants as two doses. Having tested negative for nucleocapsid antibodies, the vaccine recipients showed no prior SARS-CoV-2 infection. Cells had half their medium changed to IL-2 medium on days 3 and 7. Using immunoSEQ multiplex PCR, the repertoire was profiled, and TCRdb retains in-frame clones only, with some absent. The profile shows some 68,000 clones, approximately 81% of them singletons. Study results and limitations: From healthy vaccinees, only 1 of 255 vaccine-induced clones also reacted to common cold coronaviruses.

Points on this clone: The target antigen is unknown.

This sequence joins TRBV4-2 and TRBJ2-5; 8 bases map to TRBD2. Sequenced here: CD4+ T cells from PBMCs cultured with HCoV-229E spike peptides, sampled after COVID-19 vaccination. The source of this sequence is a human donor who received a COVID-19 vaccine. CDR3 in DNA: TGTGCCAGCAGCCAAGGAGCGCACGAATTGGGACTAGTCCAAGAGACCCAGTACTTC. Translated, it gives CASSQGAHELGLVQETQYF.